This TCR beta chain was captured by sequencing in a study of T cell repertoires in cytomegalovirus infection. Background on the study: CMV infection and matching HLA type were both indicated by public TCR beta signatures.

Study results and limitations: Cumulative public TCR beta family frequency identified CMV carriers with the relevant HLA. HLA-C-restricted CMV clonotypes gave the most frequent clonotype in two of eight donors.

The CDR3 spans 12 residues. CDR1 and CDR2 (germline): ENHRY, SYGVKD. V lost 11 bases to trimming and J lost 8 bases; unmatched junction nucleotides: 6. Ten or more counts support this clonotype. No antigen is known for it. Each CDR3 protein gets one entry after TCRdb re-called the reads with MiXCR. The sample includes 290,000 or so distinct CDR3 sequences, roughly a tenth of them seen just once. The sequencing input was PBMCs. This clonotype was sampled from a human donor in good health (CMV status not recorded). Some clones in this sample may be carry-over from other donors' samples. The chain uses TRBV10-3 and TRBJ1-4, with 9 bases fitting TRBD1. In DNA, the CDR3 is TGTGCCGCAAGGACAGGGGACGAAAAACTGTTTTTT. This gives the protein CAARTGDEKLFF.